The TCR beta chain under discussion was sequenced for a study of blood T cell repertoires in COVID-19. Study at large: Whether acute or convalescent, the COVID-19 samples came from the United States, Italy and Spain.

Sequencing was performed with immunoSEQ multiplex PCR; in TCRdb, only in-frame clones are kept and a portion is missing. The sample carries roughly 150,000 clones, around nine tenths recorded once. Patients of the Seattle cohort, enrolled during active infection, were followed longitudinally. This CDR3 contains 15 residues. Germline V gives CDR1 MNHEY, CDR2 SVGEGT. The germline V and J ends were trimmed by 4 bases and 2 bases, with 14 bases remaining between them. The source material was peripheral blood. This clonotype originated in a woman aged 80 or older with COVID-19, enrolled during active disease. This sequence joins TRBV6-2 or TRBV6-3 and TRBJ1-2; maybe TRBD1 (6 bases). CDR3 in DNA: TGTGCCAGCAGTTTGGTAGGGACACAGAACTATGGCTACACCTTC. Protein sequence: CASSLVGTQNYGYTF.